A selection of T cell receptor beta chains follows, all from one sample in a study of radiotherapy plus CTLA-4 blockade in lung cancer. The protocol was immunoSEQ multiplex PCR, while the TCRdb copy is restricted to in-frame clones and leaves out a portion. The sample yields about 120,000 clones, nearly 80% seen once. Sequenced here: peripheral blood, sampled from a patient treated with radiotherapy plus ipilimumab. The receptors come from a human donor with non-small cell lung cancer who had a partial response to radiotherapy plus ipilimumab. Both conserved end residues are part of each CDR3. A D gene is named only where the DNA matches it firmly. For some rows the clone size is stated as once, few or many, or as a class when expanded; others skip it.

clone size	CDR3 length	J gene	D gene	V gene	CDR3 protein	CDR3 DNA
NA	16	TRBJ1-4	TRBD1	TRBV15	CATSRGPTGGDEKLFF	TGTGCCACCAGCAGGGGGCCGACAGGGGGAGATGAAAAACTGTTTTTT
NA	15	TRBJ1-1	TRBD1	TRBV6-1	CALSIGTGANTEAFF	TGTGCCCTATCTATAGGGACAGGGGCGAACACTGAAGCTTTCTTT
NA	11	TRBJ2-5	NA	TRBV30	CAWSPQETQYF	TGTGCCTGGAGTCCTCAAGAGACCCAGTACTTC
NA	15	TRBJ1-5	NA	TRBV30	CAWSGAGYSNQPQHF	TGTGCCTGGAGCGGCGCAGGGTACAGCAATCAGCCCCAGCATTTT
NA	13	TRBJ1-2	NA	TRBV2	CASSPDGDYGYTF	TGTGCCAGCAGTCCGGACGGGGACTATGGCTACACCTTC
NA	16	TRBJ1-5	NA	TRBV19	CASSPSWGGSNQPQHF	TGTGCCAGTAGCCCGTCGTGGGGGGGGAGCAATCAGCCCCAGCATTTT
NA	16	TRBJ2-2	TRBD2	TRBV25-1	CASSGSGWGEGPALFF	TGTGCCAGCAGTGGATCGGGATGGGGGGAGGGCCCCGCGCTGTTTTTT
once	13	TRBJ2-5	NA	TRBV2	CASSDRTEETQYF	TGTGCCAGCAGTGACAGGACAGAAGAGACCCAGTACTTC
few	14	TRBJ2-1	NA	TRBV28	CASSLQYTRNEQFF	TGTGCCAGCAGTTTACAATATACTAGGAATGAGCAGTTCTTC
NA	13	TRBJ2-1	NA	TRBV7-2	CASSSRAYNEQFF	TGTGCCAGCAGTTCGAGGGCCTACAATGAGCAGTTCTTC
NA	14	TRBJ2-5	NA	TRBV9	CASSATSTVAPQYF	TGTGCCAGCAGCGCTACCTCTACCGTCGCACCCCAGTACTTC
NA	19	TRBJ2-5	TRBD2	TRBV4-1	CASSQDILAGKARGETQYF	TGCGCCAGCAGCCAAGATATCCTAGCGGGAAAGGCAAGGGGTGAGACCCAGTACTTC
NA	17	TRBJ2-2	TRBD2	TRBV19	CASRPFSGLGSTGELFF	TGTGCCAGTAGACCTTTCTCGGGACTAGGGTCCACCGGGGAGCTGTTTTTT
NA	13	TRBJ1-2	NA	TRBV28	CASSFPEDYGYTF	TGTGCCAGCAGCTTCCCAGAGGACTATGGCTACACCTTC
NA	16	TRBJ1-2	NA	TRBV5-1	CASSSITGTTMGGYTF	TGCGCCAGCAGCAGCATTACAGGGACAACGATGGGGGGCTACACCTTC
NA	12	TRBJ1-5	NA	TRBV28	CASSSLDQPQHF	TGTGCCAGCAGTTCCCTCGATCAGCCCCAGCATTTT
NA	14	TRBJ2-5	TRBD1	TRBV30	CAWNRDRAEETQYF	TGTGCCTGGAACCGGGACAGGGCAGAAGAGACCCAGTACTTC
NA	16	TRBJ2-2	TRBD1	TRBV5-8	CASSFWTGSGTGELFF	TGTGCCAGCAGCTTTTGGACAGGGTCGGGGACCGGGGAGCTGTTTTTT
NA	14	TRBJ2-3	TRBD2	TRBV2	CASSASGVTDTQYF	TGTGCTAGCAGCGCTAGCGGCGTCACAGATACGCAGTATTTT
NA	13	TRBJ2-3	NA	TRBV28	CASSLWRLDTQYF	TGTGCCAGCAGTTTATGGAGGCTAGATACGCAGTATTTT
NA	16	TRBJ2-5	TRBD2	TRBV9	CASSVDIAGGTETQYF	TGTGCCAGCAGCGTAGATATAGCGGGAGGGACGGAGACCCAGTACTTC
NA	15	TRBJ1-5	NA	TRBV15	CATSREAYSNQPQHF	TGTGCCACCAGCAGAGAAGCGTATAGCAATCAGCCCCAGCATTTT
NA	15	TRBJ2-5	NA	TRBV6-5	CASSFTGQFEETQYF	TGTGCCAGCAGTTTTACGGGACAATTCGAAGAGACCCAGTACTTC
NA	18	TRBJ2-7	TRBD1	TRBV19	CASSARGRGTGGTYEQYF	TGTGCCAGTAGTGCGCGAGGCCGAGGGACAGGGGGTACCTACGAGCAGTACTTC
once	17	TRBJ2-1	TRBD2	TRBV27	CASSLRGAGVSYNEQFF	TGTGCCAGCAGTTTACGGGGCGCGGGAGTTTCCTACAATGAGCAGTTCTTC
NA	14	TRBJ1-2	TRBD1	TRBV10-3	CAINGQGAYYGYTF	TGTGCCATCAACGGACAGGGGGCCTATTATGGCTACACCTTC
many	14	TRBJ1-2	NA	TRBV28	CASSPRGAPKGYTF	TGTGCCAGCAGCCCTCGGGGAGCCCCTAAGGGCTACACCTTC
NA	17	TRBJ2-1	TRBD2	TRBV5-1	CASSLFTSGVGYNEQFF	TGCGCCAGCAGCTTATTTACTAGCGGAGTGGGGTACAATGAGCAGTTCTTC
NA	13	TRBJ2-5	NA	TRBV7-2	CASSPRGQETQYF	TGTGCCAGCAGCCCCCGGGGGCAAGAGACCCAGTACTTC
NA	13	TRBJ2-7	NA	TRBV29-1	CSVPAPPYSEQYF	TGCAGCGTTCCAGCCCCACCCTACAGCGAGCAGTACTTC
NA	18	TRBJ1-3	NA	TRBV30	CAWHATGTTHRSGNTIYF	TGTGCCTGGCACGCAACCGGGACAACGCATCGCTCTGGAAACACCATATATTTT